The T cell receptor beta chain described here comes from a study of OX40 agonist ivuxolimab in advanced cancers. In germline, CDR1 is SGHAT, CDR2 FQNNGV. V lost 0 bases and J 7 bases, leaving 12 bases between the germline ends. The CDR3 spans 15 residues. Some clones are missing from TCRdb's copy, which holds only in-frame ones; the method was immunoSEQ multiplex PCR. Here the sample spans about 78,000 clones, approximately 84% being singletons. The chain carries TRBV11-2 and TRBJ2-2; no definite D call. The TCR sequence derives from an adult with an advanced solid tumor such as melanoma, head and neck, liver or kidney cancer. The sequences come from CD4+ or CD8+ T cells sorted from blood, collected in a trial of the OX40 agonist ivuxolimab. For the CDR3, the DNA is TGTGCCAGCAGCTTAGATCGAAGCAACGGCGGGGAGCTGTTTTTT. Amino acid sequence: CASSLDRSNGGELFF.